What follows are 16 T cell receptor beta chains derived from one specimen sequenced in a study of cytomegalovirus exposure and HLA in healthy donors. PCR amplification relied on 60 Vbeta primers (plus 13 Jbeta primers). Sequencing was performed with immunoSEQ multiplex PCR; in TCRdb, only in-frame clones are kept and a portion is missing. The sample carries about 220,000 clones, 75% to 80% recorded once. The sequencing input was PBMCs. The origin of the receptors is a male donor in good health and CMV-seronegative.

This clone was seen a few times. The chain employs TRBV9 and TRBJ2-3; 10 nucleotides agree with TRBD1. Trimming removed 2 bases from V and 0 bases from J; junction bases left unmatched: 3. The CDR3 is 16 residues long. CDR1 and CDR2 (germline): SGDLS, YYNGEE. CDR3 DNA sequence: TGTGCCAGCAGCGTGGGACAGGGGATTAGCACAGATACGCAGTATTTT. Amino acids: CASSVGQGISTDTQYF.

V usage is TRBV6-1 and J usage is TRBJ2-6; TRBD1 matches at 7 bases. V shed 6 bases and J 4 bases; nucleotides not matched to a gene: 6. CDR1 and CDR2 (germline): MNHNS, SASEGT. This CDR3 is 15 amino acids long. CDR3: CASREQGYGANVLTF. The DNA for the CDR3 is TGTGCCAGCAGAGAACAGGGGTACGGGGCCAACGTCCTGACTTTC.

The chain employs TRBV4-3 and TRBJ2-3, with 10 nucleotides matching TRBD2. The CDR3 runs 17 residues. Germline V gene data show CDR1 as LGHNA and CDR2 as YSLEER. Losses at the gene ends were 1 base for V and 4 bases for J; bases not matched to a gene: 8. The CDR3 nucleotides read TGCGCCAGCAGCCAAGCTCCAGCGGGGGGGCCTTCAGATACGCAGTATTTT. It codes for CASSQAPAGGPSDTQYF.

The chain employs TRBV6-5 and TRBJ2-2; 11 nucleotides agree with TRBD2. CDR1 and CDR2 (germline): MNHEY, SVGAGI. The ends lost 6 bases at V and 3 bases at J; junction bases unmatched: 0. The CDR3 is 14 amino acids. The CDR3 coding sequence is TGTGCCAGCAGGACTAGCGGGGACACCGGGGAGCTGTTTTTT. It is translated as CASRTSGDTGELFF.

The chain uses TRBV7-6 and TRBJ1-3, with TRBD1 as a possible D gene (5 bases). Germline V CDR1 and CDR2: SGHVS, FNYEAQ. The CDR3 consists of 16 residues. Trimming pared 5 bases from V and 4 bases from J, leaving 18 bases between. Here the CDR3 reads CASSPRFAGLGNTIYF. The DNA of the CDR3 is TGTGCCAGCAGCCCTCGGTTTGCAGGGTTGGGAAACACCATATATTTT.

In this sample, this clone turned up a few times. J is TRBJ2-1 and V is TRBV11-3; the match to TRBD2 covers 13 bases. The CDR3 is 14 residues long. Germline CDR1 SGHNT, CDR2 YENEEA. With V trimmed by 8 bases and J by 8 bases, 6 bases remained unmatched. The CDR3 DNA is TGTGCCAGCTACGGGACTAGCGGGACGTATGAGCAGTTCTTC. It codes for CASYGTSGTYEQFF. The whole variable domain, remainder taken from reference TRBV11-3 and TRBJ2-1, is EAGVVQSPRYKIIEKKQPVAFWCNPISGHNTLYWYLQNLGQGPELLIRYENEEAVDDSQLPKDRFSAERLKGVDSTLKIQPAELGDSAVYLCASYGTSGTYEQFFGPGTRLTVL.

The sample holds a few counts of this clone. The chain recombines TRBV6-5 with TRBJ2-7; D not certain. CDR1 is MNHEY, CDR2 SVGAGI, per germline. The CDR3 spans 13 residues. V was cut by 0 bases and J by 2 bases, with 5 bases left in between. In nucleotides, the CDR3 is TGTGCCAGCAGTTACTCGCCGGCCTACGAGCAGTACTTC. It encodes CASSYSPAYEQYF.

This clone came up a few times. This sequence joins TRBV12-5 and TRBJ2-7; tentatively, D is TRBD1 (6 bases). The CDR3 sequence is 16 residues long. Germline values: CDR1 LGHNT, CDR2 FRNRAP. V lost 1 base and J 6 bases, leaving 19 bases between the germline ends. The CDR3 sequence is CASGLAPGHAFGEQYF. The CDR3 DNA reads TGTGCTAGTGGTTTGGCACCGGGACACGCTTTCGGCGAGCAGTACTTC. The whole variable domain, filled in from reference TRBV12-5 and TRBJ2-7, reads DARVTQTPRHKVTEMGQEVTMRCQPILGHNTVFWYRQTMMQGLELLAYFRNRAPLDDSGMPKDRFSAEMPDATLATLKIQPSEPRDSAVYFCASGLAPGHAFGEQYFGPGTRLTVT.

A few counts support this clone. The CDR3 loop reads CASSIATTNEKLFF. The CDR3 DNA reads as TGTGCCAGTAGTATAGCTACAACTAATGAAAAACTGTTTTTT. The J gene is TRBJ1-4, the V gene TRBV19, with D hard to call. V was clipped by 1 base and J by 0 bases, with 3 bases between them. Germline assignment: CDR1 LNHDA and CDR2 SQIVND (reference sequence). The CDR3 runs 14 residues.

The count of this clone is one. The J gene is TRBJ2-7, the V gene TRBV14; D is uncertain. The germline V gene has CDR1 SGHDN and CDR2 FVKESK. This CDR3 has 11 amino acids. With 3 bases removed from V and 7 bases from J, the gap between germline ends came to 7 bases. The CDR3 sequence: CASSHGLEQYF. The DNA of the CDR3 is TGTGCCAGCAGCCACGGTCTAGAGCAGTACTTC.

The V call is TRBV4-1, the J call TRBJ2-5; D possibly corresponds to TRBD1 (5 bases). This CDR3 is 14 amino acids long. From germline, CDR1 is MGHRA and CDR2 YSYEKL. The V end was cut by 1 base, the J end by 4 bases, with 10 bases between. The CDR3 sequence is CASSQVSGLETQYF. The CDR3 DNA is TGCGCCAGCAGCCAAGTTTCAGGGTTAGAGACCCAGTACTTC.

The chain joins TRBV19 to TRBJ1-2, with D perhaps TRBD1 (6 bases). Germline CDR1 LNHDA, CDR2 SQIVND (reference sequence). Trimming cost V 7 bases and J 2 bases, with 17 bases left between them. This CDR3 contains 15 residues. CDR3 bases: TGTGCCAGTACCCGATCACGGGGACAAAACTATGGCTACACCTTC. Translated: CASTRSRGQNYGYTF.

As for this clone: Other nucleotide sequences in the sample specify the same CDR3. The chain is built from TRBV30 and TRBJ2-4; TRBD2 matches 8 bases. The CDR3 covers 14 residues. Germline CDR1 reads GTSNPN; CDR2 reads SVGIG (reference sequence). Trimming cost V 0 bases and J 3 bases; bases outside gene matches: 1. DNA for the CDR3: TGTGCCTGGAGTGTACGGGGGGGCAAAAACATTCAGTACTTC. It codes for CAWSVRGGKNIQYF.

This clone appeared a few times. This chain links TRBV28 with TRBJ2-2; 11 bases are a match to TRBD1. With V trimmed by 8 bases and J by 6 bases, 8 bases remained unmatched. CDR1 is MDHEN, CDR2 SYDVKM, per germline. This CDR3 comprises 15 residues. The CDR3 DNA reads TGTGCCAGCTCCGAAGGGGGACAGGGGGCCGGGGAGCTGTTTTTT. This codes for CASSEGGQGAGELFF.

This clone showed up just once. This chain joins TRBV4-2 and TRBJ2-2; a possible D gene is TRBD1 (6 bases). This CDR3 spans 16 amino acids. Trimming pared 0 bases from V and 6 bases from J, leaving 14 bases between. CDR1 LGHNA and CDR2 YNFKEQ come from the germline V gene. The CDR3: CASSQDWQGSAGELFF. CDR3 sequence (DNA): TGTGCCAGCAGCCAAGATTGGCAGGGGAGTGCCGGGGAGCTGTTTTTT.

The chain uses TRBV5-1 and TRBJ2-3; no reliable D call. Germline CDR1 and CDR2: SGHRS and YFSETQ. Trimming took off 0 bases at V and 1 base at J, with 9 bases between the two ends. The CDR3 length is 15 residues. The CDR3 region has the DNA TGCGCCAGCAGCTTGGCCGGTATAGGCACAGATACGCAGTATTTT. This sequence encodes CASSLAGIGTDTQYF.